This T cell receptor beta chain comes out of a study of T cells in Graves' hyperthyroidism and ophthalmopathy. Amplification yielded TCR beta CDR3 regions, with RNA transcripts as the source. The HTBI primer set drove a first-round RT-PCR of the TCR CDR3. TCRdb analysed the multiplex PCR reads with MiXCR anew, one entry per CDR3 protein. The sample holds hundreds of thousands of distinct CDR3 sequences; about a sixth are singletons and the top ten take roughly 3.5%. This clonotype was detected only once. Uncontrolled infection, other autoimmune disease, pregnancy and lactation each barred patients from inclusion. Sequenced material: blood. This clonotype originated in a woman between 40 and 50 years old with Graves' ophthalmopathy.

The CDR3 region has the DNA TGTGCCAGCAGCCGCGGTTCTAGCTCCTACGAGCAGTACTTC. It codes for CASSRGSSSYEQYF. This rearrangement joins TRBV3-1 to TRBJ2-7; D is unclear. V lost 4 bases and J lost 0, with 10 bases in between. Germline V CDR1 and CDR2: LGHDT, YNNKEL (reference sequence). The CDR3 loop spans 14 amino acids.